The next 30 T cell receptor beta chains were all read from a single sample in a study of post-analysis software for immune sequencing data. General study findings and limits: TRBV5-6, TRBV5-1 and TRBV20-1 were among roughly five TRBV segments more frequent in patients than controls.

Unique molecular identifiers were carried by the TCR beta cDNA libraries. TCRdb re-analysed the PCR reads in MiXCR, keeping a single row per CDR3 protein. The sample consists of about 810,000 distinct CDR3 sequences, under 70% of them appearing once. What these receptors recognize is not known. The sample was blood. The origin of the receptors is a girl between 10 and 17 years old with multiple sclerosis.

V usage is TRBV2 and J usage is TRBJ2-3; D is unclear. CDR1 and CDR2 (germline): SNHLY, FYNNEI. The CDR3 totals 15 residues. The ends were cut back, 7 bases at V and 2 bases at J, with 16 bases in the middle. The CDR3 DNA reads TGTGCCAGCAAGTGGAACCGGGTATCCACAGATACGCAGTATTTT. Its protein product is CASKWNRVSTDTQYF.

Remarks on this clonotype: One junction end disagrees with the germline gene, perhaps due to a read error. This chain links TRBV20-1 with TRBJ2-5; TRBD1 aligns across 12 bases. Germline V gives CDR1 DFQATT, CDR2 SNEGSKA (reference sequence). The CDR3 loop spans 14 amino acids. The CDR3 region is CSTRDGTGGWEQYF. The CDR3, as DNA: TGTAGTACTAGAGATGGGACAGGGGGCTGGGAGCAGTACTTC.

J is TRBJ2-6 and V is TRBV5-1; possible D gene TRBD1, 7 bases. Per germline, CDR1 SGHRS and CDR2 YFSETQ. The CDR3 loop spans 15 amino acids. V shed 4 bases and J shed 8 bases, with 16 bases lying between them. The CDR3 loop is CASSPKGAGTNVLTF. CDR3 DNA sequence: TGCGCCAGCAGCCCAAAGGGGGCGGGGACCAACGTCCTGACTTTC.

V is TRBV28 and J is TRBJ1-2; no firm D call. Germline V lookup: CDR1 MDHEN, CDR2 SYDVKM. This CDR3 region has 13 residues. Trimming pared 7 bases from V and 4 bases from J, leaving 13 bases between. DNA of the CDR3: TGTGCCAGCACCAAAGGACGGGTCTATGGCTACACCTTC. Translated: CASTKGRVYGYTF.

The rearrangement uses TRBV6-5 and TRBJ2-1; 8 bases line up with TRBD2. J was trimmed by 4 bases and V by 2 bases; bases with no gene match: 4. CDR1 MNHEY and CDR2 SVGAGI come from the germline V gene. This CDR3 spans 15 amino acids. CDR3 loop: CASSYQLAAYNEQFF. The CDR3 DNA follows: TGTGCCAGCAGTTACCAACTAGCGGCTTACAATGAGCAGTTCTTC.

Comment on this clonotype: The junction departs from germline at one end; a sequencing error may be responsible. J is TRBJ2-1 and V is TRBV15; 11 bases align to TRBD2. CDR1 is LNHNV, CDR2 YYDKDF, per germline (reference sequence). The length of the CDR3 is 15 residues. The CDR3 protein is CVTSRFSGGASLWFF. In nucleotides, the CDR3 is TGTGTCACCAGCAGATTTAGCGGGGGGGCCTCTCTTTGGTTCTTC.

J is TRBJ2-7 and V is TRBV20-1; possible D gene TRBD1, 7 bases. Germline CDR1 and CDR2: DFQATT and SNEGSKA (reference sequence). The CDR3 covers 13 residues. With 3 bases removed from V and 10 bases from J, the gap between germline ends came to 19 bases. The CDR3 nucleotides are TGCAGTGCTAGTACAGGGGTCTTCGGGAGCCAGTACTTC. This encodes CSASTGVFGSQYF.

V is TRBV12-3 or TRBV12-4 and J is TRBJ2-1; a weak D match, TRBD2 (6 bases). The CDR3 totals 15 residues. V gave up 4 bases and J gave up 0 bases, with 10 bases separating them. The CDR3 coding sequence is TGTGCCAGCAGTTATCTAGCGCCCTCCTACAATGAGCAGTTCTTC. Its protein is CASSYLAPSYNEQFF.

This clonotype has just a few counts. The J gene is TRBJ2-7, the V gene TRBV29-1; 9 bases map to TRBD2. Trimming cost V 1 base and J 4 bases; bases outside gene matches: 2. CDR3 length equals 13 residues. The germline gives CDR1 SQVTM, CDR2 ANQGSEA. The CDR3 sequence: CSVEASGTYEQYF. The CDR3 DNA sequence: TGCAGCGTTGAAGCTAGCGGGACGTACGAGCAGTACTTC.

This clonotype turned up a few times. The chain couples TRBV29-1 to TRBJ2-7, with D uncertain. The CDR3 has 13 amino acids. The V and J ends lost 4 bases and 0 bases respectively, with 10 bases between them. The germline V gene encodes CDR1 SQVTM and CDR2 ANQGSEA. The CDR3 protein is CSVGRPSSYEQYF. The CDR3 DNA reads TGCAGCGTTGGCAGACCTAGCTCCTACGAGCAGTACTTC.

The CDR3 region is CATSDGDRVGEQYF. The CDR3 bases are TGTGCCACCAGCGATGGGGACAGGGTCGGCGAGCAGTACTTC. The chain couples TRBV15 to TRBJ2-5; TRBD1 matches at 9 bases. The last part of the DNA fits TRBJ2-7 better; the J call may be wrong. Germline CDR1 LNHNV, CDR2 YYDKDF (reference sequence). CDR3 length equals 14 residues.

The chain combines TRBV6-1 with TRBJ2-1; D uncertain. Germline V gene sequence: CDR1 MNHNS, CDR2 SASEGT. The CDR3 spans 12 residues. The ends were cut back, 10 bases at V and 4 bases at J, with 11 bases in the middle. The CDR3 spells CATITNYNEQFF. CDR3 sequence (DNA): TGTGCCACCATTACAAATTACAATGAGCAGTTCTTC.

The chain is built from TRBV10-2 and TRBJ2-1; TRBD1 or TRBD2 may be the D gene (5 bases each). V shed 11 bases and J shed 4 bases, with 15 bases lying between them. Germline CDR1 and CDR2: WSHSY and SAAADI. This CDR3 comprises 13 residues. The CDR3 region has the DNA TGCGCCGGCCTACGGGACGGGTACAATGAGCAGTTCTTC. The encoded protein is CAGLRDGYNEQFF.

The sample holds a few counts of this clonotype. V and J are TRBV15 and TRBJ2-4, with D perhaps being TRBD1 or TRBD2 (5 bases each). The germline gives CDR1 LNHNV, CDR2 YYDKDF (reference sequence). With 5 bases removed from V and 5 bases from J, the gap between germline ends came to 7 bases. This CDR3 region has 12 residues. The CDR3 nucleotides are TGTGCCACCAGCCCGGGACAAAACATTCAGTACTTC. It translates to CATSPGQNIQYF.

CDR3 in amino acids: CASGLREGGIGGYTF. The CDR3 bases are TGTGCTAGTGGTTTGCGTGAGGGGGGCATCGGTGGCTACACCTTC. This rearrangement joins TRBV12-5 to TRBJ1-2; D might be TRBD1 (6 bases). The ends were cut back, 2 bases at V and 7 bases at J, with 17 bases in the middle. The CDR3 has 15 amino acids. Per the germline V gene, CDR1 is LGHNT and CDR2 is FRNRAP.

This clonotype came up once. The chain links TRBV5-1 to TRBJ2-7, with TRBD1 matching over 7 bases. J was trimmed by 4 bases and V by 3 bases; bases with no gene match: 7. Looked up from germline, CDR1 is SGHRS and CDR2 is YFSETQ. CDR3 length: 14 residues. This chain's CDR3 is CASSYEQGIYEQYF. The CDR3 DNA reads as TGCGCCAGCAGCTACGAACAGGGGATTTACGAGCAGTACTTC. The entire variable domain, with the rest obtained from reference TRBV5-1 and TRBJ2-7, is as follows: KAGVTQTPRYLIKTRGQQVTLSCSPISGHRSVSWYQQTPGQGLQFLFEYFSETQRNKGNFPGRFSGRQFSNSRSEMNVSTLELGDSALYLCASSYEQGIYEQYFGPGTRLTVT.

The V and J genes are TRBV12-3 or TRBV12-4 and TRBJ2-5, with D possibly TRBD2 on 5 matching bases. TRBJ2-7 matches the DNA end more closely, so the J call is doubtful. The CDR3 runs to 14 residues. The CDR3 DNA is TGTGCCAGCAGTCTAGACGGACTTCCCTACGAGCAGTACTTC. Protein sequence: CASSLDGLPYEQYF.

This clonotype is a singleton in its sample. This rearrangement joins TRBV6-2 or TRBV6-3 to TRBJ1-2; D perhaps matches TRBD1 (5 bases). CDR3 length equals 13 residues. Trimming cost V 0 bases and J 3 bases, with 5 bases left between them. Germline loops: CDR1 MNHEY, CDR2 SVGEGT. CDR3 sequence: CASSYSQDYGYTF. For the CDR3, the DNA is TGTGCCAGCAGTTACTCACAGGACTATGGCTACACCTTC.

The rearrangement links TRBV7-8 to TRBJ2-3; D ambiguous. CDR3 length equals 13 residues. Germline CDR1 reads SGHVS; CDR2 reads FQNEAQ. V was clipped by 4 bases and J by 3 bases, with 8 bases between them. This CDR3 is CASSSYPTDTQYF. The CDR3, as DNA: TGTGCCAGCAGCTCCTATCCAACAGATACGCAGTATTTT.

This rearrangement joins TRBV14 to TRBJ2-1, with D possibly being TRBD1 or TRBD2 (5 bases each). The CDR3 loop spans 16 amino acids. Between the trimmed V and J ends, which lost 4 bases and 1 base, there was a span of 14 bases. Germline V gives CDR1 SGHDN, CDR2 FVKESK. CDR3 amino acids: CASSRRDQPSYNEQFF. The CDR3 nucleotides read TGTGCCAGCAGCCGCCGGGACCAACCTTCCTACAATGAGCAGTTCTTC.

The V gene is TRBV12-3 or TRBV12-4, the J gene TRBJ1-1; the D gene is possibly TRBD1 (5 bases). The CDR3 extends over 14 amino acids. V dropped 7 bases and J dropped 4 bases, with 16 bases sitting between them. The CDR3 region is CASTALGQVTEAFF. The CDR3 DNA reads TGTGCCAGCACCGCGCTGGGGCAAGTCACTGAAGCTTTCTTT.

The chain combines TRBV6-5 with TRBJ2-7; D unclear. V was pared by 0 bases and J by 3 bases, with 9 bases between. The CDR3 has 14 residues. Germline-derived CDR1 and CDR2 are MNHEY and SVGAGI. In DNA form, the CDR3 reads TGTGCCAGCAGTTACTCGAAGAGCCACTACGAGCAGTACTTC. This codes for CASSYSKSHYEQYF.

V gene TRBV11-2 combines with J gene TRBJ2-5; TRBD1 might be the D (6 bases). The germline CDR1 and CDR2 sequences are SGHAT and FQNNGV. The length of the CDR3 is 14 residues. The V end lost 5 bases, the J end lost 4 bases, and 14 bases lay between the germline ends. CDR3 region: CASSRDRLSETQYF. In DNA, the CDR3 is TGTGCCAGCAGCCGCGACAGGTTGTCAGAGACCCAGTACTTC.

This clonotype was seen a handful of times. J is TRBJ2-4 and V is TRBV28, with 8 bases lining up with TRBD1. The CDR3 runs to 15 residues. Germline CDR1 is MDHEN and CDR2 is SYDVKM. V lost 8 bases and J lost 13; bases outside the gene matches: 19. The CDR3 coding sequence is TGTGCCAGCTCCGGGGGAGACAGGGGTGTGAATGAGCAGTACTTC. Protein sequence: CASSGGDRGVNEQYF. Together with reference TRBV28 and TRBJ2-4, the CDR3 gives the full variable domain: DVKVTQSSRYLVKRTGEKVFLECVQDMDHENMFWYRQDPGLGLRLIYFSYDVKMKEKGDIPEGYSVSREKKERFSLILESASTNQTSMYLCASSGGDRGVNEQYFGAGTRLSVL.

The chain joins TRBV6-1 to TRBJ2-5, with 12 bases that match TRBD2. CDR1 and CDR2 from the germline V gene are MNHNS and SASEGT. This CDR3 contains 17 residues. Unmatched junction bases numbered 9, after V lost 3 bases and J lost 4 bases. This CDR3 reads CASSDFRLAGVRETQYF. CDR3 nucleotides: TGTGCCAGCAGTGATTTTCGACTAGCGGGAGTTAGAGAGACCCAGTACTTC.

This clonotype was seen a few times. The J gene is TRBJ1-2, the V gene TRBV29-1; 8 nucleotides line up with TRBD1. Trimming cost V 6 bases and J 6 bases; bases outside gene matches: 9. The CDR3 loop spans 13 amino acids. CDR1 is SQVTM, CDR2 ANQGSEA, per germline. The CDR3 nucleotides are TGCAGCGTCGATACCGGACAGGGCCATGGCTACACCTTC. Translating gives CSVDTGQGHGYTF.

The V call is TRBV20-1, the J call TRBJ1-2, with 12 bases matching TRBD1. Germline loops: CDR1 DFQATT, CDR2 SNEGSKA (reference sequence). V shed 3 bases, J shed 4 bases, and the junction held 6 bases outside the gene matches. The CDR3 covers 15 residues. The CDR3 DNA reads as TGCAGTGCTAGCCCCGGGACAGGGGGCTTCTATGGCTACACCTTC. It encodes CSASPGTGGFYGYTF.

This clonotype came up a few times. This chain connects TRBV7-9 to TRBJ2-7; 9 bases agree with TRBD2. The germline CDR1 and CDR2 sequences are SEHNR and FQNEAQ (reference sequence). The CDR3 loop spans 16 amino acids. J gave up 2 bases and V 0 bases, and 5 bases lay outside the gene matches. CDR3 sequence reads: CASSLAGLAGTYEQYF. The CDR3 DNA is TGTGCCAGCAGCTTAGCGGGGCTAGCGGGAACCTACGAGCAGTACTTC.

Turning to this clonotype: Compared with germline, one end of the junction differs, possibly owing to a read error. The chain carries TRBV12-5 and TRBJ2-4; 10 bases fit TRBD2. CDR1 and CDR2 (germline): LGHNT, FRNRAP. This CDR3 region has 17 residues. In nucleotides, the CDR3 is TGTGCTAATGGTTTAACCGGGACTAGCGAGTCCAAAAACATTCAGTACTTC. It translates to CANGLTGTSESKNIQYF.

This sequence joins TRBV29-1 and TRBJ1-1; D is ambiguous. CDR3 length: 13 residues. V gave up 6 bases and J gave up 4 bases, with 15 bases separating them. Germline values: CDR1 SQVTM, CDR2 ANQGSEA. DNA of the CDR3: TGCAGCGTCGCCTTTGGACGGGGCACTGAAGCTTTCTTT. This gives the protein CSVAFGRGTEAFF.